This section outlines one T cell receptor beta chain sequence together with its context. This entry belongs to a study of blood T cell repertoires in COVID-19. Study information: PBMCs, B-cell-depleted T cells, or T cells were the source of the cDNA or gDNA that made up the material.

TCRdb's table, derived via immunoSEQ multiplex PCR, lists solely in-frame clones and lacks some. The sample holds 280,000 or so clones, approximately 88% seen once. Trimming stripped 2 bases from V and 9 bases from J, with 11 bases between. Germline lookup yields CDR1 MRHNA and CDR2 SNTAGT. This CDR3 spans 14 amino acids. The receptor's source is a woman in her 30s who had recovered from COVID-19. The sequencing sample was made of peripheral blood. This sequence joins TRBV6-4 and TRBJ1-6, with D unresolved. CDR3: CASSDDPGSSPLHF. DNA for the CDR3: TGTGCCAGCAGTGACGATCCTGGGAGTTCACCCCTCCACTTT.